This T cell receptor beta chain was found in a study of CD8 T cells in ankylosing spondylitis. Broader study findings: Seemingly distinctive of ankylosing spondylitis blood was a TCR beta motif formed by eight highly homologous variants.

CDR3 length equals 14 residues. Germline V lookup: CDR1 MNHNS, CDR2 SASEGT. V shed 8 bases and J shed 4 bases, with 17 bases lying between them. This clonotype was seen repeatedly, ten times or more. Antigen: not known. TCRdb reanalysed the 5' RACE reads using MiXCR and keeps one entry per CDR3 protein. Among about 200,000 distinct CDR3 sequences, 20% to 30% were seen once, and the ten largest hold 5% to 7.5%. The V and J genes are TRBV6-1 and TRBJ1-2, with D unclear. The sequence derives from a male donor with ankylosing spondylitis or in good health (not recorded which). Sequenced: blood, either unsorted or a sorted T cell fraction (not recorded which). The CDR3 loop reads CASPPSGASYGYTF. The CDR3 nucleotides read TGTGCCAGCCCACCCTCAGGCGCTTCCTATGGCTACACCTTC.